These 21 T cell receptor beta chains share one sample of origin, sequenced in a study of shared clonotypes between healthy human individuals. Using immunoSEQ multiplex PCR, the repertoire was profiled, and TCRdb retains in-frame clones only, with some absent. Of 2 million to 2.5 million clones detected, under 97% appear once; the ten largest clones hold less than 0.15%. Sequencing used naive CD4+ T cells sorted from blood. Regarding subset: CD45RA+ positively selected. The source of these receptors is a man younger than 35 in good health.

The rearrangement links TRBV30 to TRBJ1-2; no clear D gene. V lost 4 bases, J lost 6 bases, and 15 bases lay in between. The germline V gene has CDR1 GTSNPN and CDR2 SVGIG (reference sequence). The CDR3 is 13 residues long. DNA of the CDR3: TGTGCCTGGAACGGTCCTATTGGAGATGGCTACACCTTC. Its translation: CAWNGPIGDGYTF. The entire variable domain, with the rest obtained from reference TRBV30 and TRBJ1-2, is as follows: SQTIHQWPATLVQPVGSPLSLECTVEGTSNPNLYWYRQAAGRGLQLLFYSVGIGQISSEVPQNLSASRPQDRQFILSSKKLLLSDSGFYLCAWNGPIGDGYTFGSGTRLTVV.

The chain combines TRBV4-3 with TRBJ2-2, with 7 bases lining up with TRBD1. The germline V gene encodes CDR1 LGHNA and CDR2 YSLEER. The CDR3 contains 15 residues. Losses at the gene ends were 4 bases for V and 3 bases for J; bases not matched to a gene: 5. The CDR3: CASSPLDRDTGELFF. The CDR3 nucleotides are TGCGCCAGCAGCCCGCTAGACAGGGACACCGGGGAGCTGTTTTTT.

On this clone itself: The sample carries other DNA sequences with the same CDR3. V and J are TRBV7-8 and TRBJ2-5; 7 bases align to TRBD1. Losses at the gene ends were 2 bases for V and 5 bases for J; bases not matched to a gene: 2. Germline V gene data show CDR1 as SGHVS and CDR2 as FQNEAQ. The CDR3 has 13 residues. In DNA form, the CDR3 reads TGTGCCAGCAGCTTAAGGGGGCGGGAGACCCAGTACTTC. This sequence encodes CASSLRGRETQYF.

Comment on this clone: This CDR3 is also generated by other DNA sequences in the sample. The rearrangement joins TRBV29-1 to TRBJ1-1; 7 bases map to TRBD1. The CDR3 has 13 amino acids. V lost 5 bases and J lost 1; bases outside the gene matches: 4. Germline lookup yields CDR1 SQVTM and CDR2 ANQGSEA. The chain's CDR3 is CSVLDRPNTEAFF. The CDR3 DNA reads as TGCAGCGTTCTGGACAGGCCGAACACTGAAGCTTTCTTT.

The gene calls are TRBV5-4 and TRBJ2-1, with 8 bases matching TRBD2. The CDR3 totals 16 residues. The germline V gene has CDR1 SGHNT and CDR2 YYREEE (reference sequence). Trimming at V came to 4 bases and at J to 6 bases, leaving 12 bases not matched to a gene. The CDR3 loop is CASSGPPGGLVNEQFF. CDR3 DNA sequence: TGTGCCAGCAGCGGCCCCCCGGGAGGGCTGGTCAATGAGCAGTTCTTC.

CDR3 sequence: CASSWDMRTQYF. CDR3 in DNA: TGTGCCAGCAGTTGGGACATGAGGACCCAGTACTTC. This chain uses TRBV6-1 with TRBJ2-5; possibly TRBD1 for D (6 bases). Germline V lookup: CDR1 MNHNS, CDR2 SASEGT. This CDR3 is 12 amino acids long. Trimming cost V 5 bases and J 7 bases, with 11 bases left between them.

The rearrangement uses TRBV7-3 and TRBJ2-2; D is ambiguous. V dropped 1 base and J dropped 1 base, with 7 bases sitting between them. Germline V gene sequence: CDR1 SGHTA, CDR2 FQGTGA. CDR3 size: 15 residues. The CDR3 DNA is TGTGCCAGCAGCTTAAGCCCAATGAACACCGGGGAGCTGTTTTTT. Translation gives CASSLSPMNTGELFF.

This chain links TRBV6-6 with TRBJ1-5; D gene uncertain. The CDR3 is 15 amino acids. Germline V lookup: CDR1 MNHNY, CDR2 SVGAGI (reference sequence). The V end was cut by 6 bases, the J end by 0 bases, with 12 bases between. The CDR3 DNA reads as TGTGCCAGCAGGATCGACGCGAATAGCAATCAGCCCCAGCATTTT. As protein: CASRIDANSNQPQHF.

The CDR3 region is CSVGETDTQYF. The CDR3 DNA reads as TGCAGCGTCGGGGAGACAGATACGCAGTATTTT. The chain joins TRBV29-1 to TRBJ2-3; a weak D match, TRBD2 (5 bases). V was shortened by 6 bases and J by 3 bases, with 7 bases between the two germline ends. This CDR3 contains 11 residues. Looked up from germline, CDR1 is SQVTM and CDR2 is ANQGSEA.

This chain links TRBV6-5 with TRBJ2-7, with D uncertain. From germline, CDR1 is MNHEY and CDR2 SVGAGI. This CDR3 is 15 amino acids long. V was trimmed by 2 bases and J by 3 bases, leaving 14 bases between them. In nucleotides, the CDR3 is TGTGCCAGCAGTTACACCTACGGTGAGCGCTACGAGCAGTACTTC. This codes for CASSYTYGERYEQYF.

For this clone: The same CDR3 can be traced to other DNA sequences in this sample. The chain employs TRBV30 and TRBJ2-5, with D tentatively TRBD1 or TRBD2 (6 bases each). V was trimmed by 0 bases and J by 5 bases, leaving 10 bases between them. Germline V gene data show CDR1 as GTSNPN and CDR2 as SVGIG (reference sequence). This CDR3 has 13 residues. The CDR3 protein is CAWSVKGGETQYF. CDR3 nucleotides: TGTGCCTGGAGTGTAAAGGGGGGCGAGACCCAGTACTTC.

V is TRBV5-1 and J is TRBJ2-7, with TRBD1 identical over 9 bases. The ends lost 5 bases at V and 5 bases at J; junction bases unmatched: 5. Germline values: CDR1 SGHRS, CDR2 YFSETQ. The CDR3 sequence is 13 residues long. CDR3 coding DNA: TGCGCCAGCAGGCAACAGGGGGCCCACGAGCAGTACTTC. It specifies CASRQQGAHEQYF.

The genes are TRBV5-1 and TRBJ1-5; 8 bases match TRBD1. V trimming: 2 bases; J trimming: 3 bases; junction bases outside the gene matches: 7. The length of the CDR3 is 16 residues. Germline CDR1 reads SGHRS; CDR2 reads YFSETQ. The CDR3 loop is CASSLEDRVDNQPQHF. The CDR3 DNA reads as TGCGCCAGCAGCTTAGAGGACAGGGTTGACAATCAGCCCCAGCATTTT.

Comment on this clone: The sample contains more than one DNA sequence encoding this CDR3. The chain is built from TRBV19 and TRBJ1-2, with D maybe TRBD1 (5 bases). Trimming removed 5 bases from V and 3 bases from J, with 10 bases in between. This CDR3 region has 13 residues. Germline-derived CDR1 and CDR2 are LNHDA and SQIVND (reference sequence). The DNA for the CDR3 is TGTGCCAGTAGTTCCAGGGTTGACTATGGCTACACCTTC. It specifies CASSSRVDYGYTF. Based on the CDR3 plus reference TRBV19 and TRBJ1-2, the full variable domain is DGGITQSPKYLFRKEGQNVTLSCEQNLNHDAMYWYRQDPGQGLRLIYYSQIVNDFQKGDIAEGYSVSREKKESFPLTVTSAQKNPTAFYLCASSSRVDYGYTFGSGTRLTVV.

The genes are TRBV6-5 and TRBJ1-2; 12 bases are shared with TRBD1. V lost 5 bases to trimming and J lost 8 bases; unmatched junction nucleotides: 9. In germline, CDR1 is MNHEY, CDR2 SVGAGI. This CDR3 contains 15 residues. The CDR3 region has the DNA TGTGCCAGCAGTACACCGGGACAGGGGGCTTTCGGCTACACCTTC. Protein product: CASSTPGQGAFGYTF.

J is TRBJ2-6 and V is TRBV27, with a possible D match to TRBD1 (6 bases). In germline, CDR1 is MNHEY, CDR2 SMNVEV (reference sequence). Trimming took off 8 bases at V and 0 bases at J, with 35 bases between the two ends. The CDR3 runs 23 residues. The CDR3 DNA sequence: TGTGCCAGCCGATACTCTCCCTTTGACCCGGACAGCCGACGTCTCTCTGGGGCCAACGTCCTGACTTTC. It is translated as CASRYSPFDPDSRRLSGANVLTF.

The V and J genes are TRBV9 and TRBJ2-2; 8 bases fit TRBD1. V shed 3 bases and J 4 bases; nucleotides not matched to a gene: 14. The germline V gene encodes CDR1 SGDLS and CDR2 YYNGEE. This CDR3 comprises 18 residues. For the CDR3, the DNA is TGTGCCAGCAGCGGACGAGGACAGGGTAGGAGTGCCACCGGGGAGCTGTTTTTT. Translated, it gives CASSGRGQGRSATGELFF.

The gene calls are TRBV28 and TRBJ1-5; no clear D. CDR3 length: 16 residues. Looked up from germline, CDR1 is MDHEN and CDR2 is SYDVKM. V lost 6 bases to trimming and J lost 3 bases, with 18 bases between them. The CDR3 reads CASSLDPRVNNQPQHF. In DNA, the CDR3 is TGTGCCAGCAGCCTGGACCCCCGAGTCAACAATCAGCCCCAGCATTTT.

This clone turned up a few times. The chain recombines TRBV30 with TRBJ1-1; D is perhaps TRBD1 (5 bases). CDR1 is GTSNPN and CDR2 is SVGIG in the germline V gene (reference sequence). Trimming took 5 bases from V and 4 from J, leaving 8 bases between them. The CDR3 consists of 11 residues. The CDR3 reads CAWVRGTEAFF. Here the CDR3 DNA reads TGTGCCTGGGTTAGGGGCACTGAAGCTTTCTTT. The full variable domain, its missing parts supplied by reference TRBV30 and TRBJ1-1, is SQTIHQWPATLVQPVGSPLSLECTVEGTSNPNLYWYRQAAGRGLQLLFYSVGIGQISSEVPQNLSASRPQDRQFILSSKKLLLSDSGFYLCAWVRGTEAFFGQGTRLTVV.

V usage is TRBV7-6 and J usage is TRBJ1-5; D uncertain. V lost 0 bases and J 0 bases, leaving 15 bases between the germline ends. The CDR3 runs 18 residues. In germline, CDR1 is SGHVS, CDR2 FNYEAQ. CDR3 protein: CASSLAIRTEISNQPQHF. The CDR3 region has the DNA TGTGCCAGCAGCTTAGCGATAAGGACGGAGATTAGCAATCAGCCCCAGCATTTT.

V and J are TRBV19 and TRBJ2-3; 10 bases align to TRBD2. V was pared by 5 bases and J by 3 bases, with 17 bases of the junction left unmatched. The CDR3 covers 19 residues. Germline V CDR1 and CDR2: LNHDA, SQIVND (reference sequence). DNA for the CDR3: TGTGCCAGTAGTCCCCCGTTAGTTCGGCTAGCGGGAGTAACAGATACGCAGTATTTT. Encoded protein: CASSPPLVRLAGVTDTQYF.